The rows below give T cell receptor beta chains drawn from one sample of a study of blood T cell repertoires in COVID-19. Some clones are missing from TCRdb's copy, which holds only in-frame ones; the method was immunoSEQ multiplex PCR. The top ten hold more than 9.5% of the sample, which has approximately 160,000 clones, roughly four fifths seen once. Material for sequencing was peripheral blood. These receptors all stem from a man between 60 and 75 years old with active or convalescent COVID-19. Each CDR3 is given with its conserved first and last residue. Fields, in order: V gene, clone size, CDR3 length, J gene, D gene, CDR3 protein, CDR3 DNA. A D gene is named only where the DNA matches it firmly. Clone size is stated in some rows and not others, as once, few, many or a class when expanded.

V: TRBV9
size: many
length: 17
J: TRBJ2-5
D: TRBD2
CDR3: CASSAHGGEGFQETQYF
DNA: TGTGCCAGCAGCGCTCACGGGGGGGAGGGATTCCAAGAGACCCAGTACTTC

V: TRBV6-2/TRBV6-3
size: -
length: 13
J: TRBJ1-5
D: -
CDR3: CASSYEGNQPQHF
DNA: TGTGCCAGCAGTTATGAGGGCAATCAGCCCCAGCATTTT

V: TRBV5-1
size: -
length: 17
J: TRBJ2-3
D: -
CDR3: CASSSWGGGLSTDTQYF
DNA: TGCGCCAGCAGCTCATGGGGAGGGGGATTGAGCACAGATACGCAGTATTTT

V: TRBV7-2
size: -
length: 14
J: TRBJ2-7
D: -
CDR3: CASSLATGFYEQYF
DNA: TGTGCCAGCAGCTTAGCTACAGGATTCTACGAGCAGTACTTC

V: TRBV24-1
size: once
length: 13
J: TRBJ2-7
D: TRBD1
CDR3: CATSGTGAYEQYF
DNA: TGTGCCACCAGTGGGACAGGGGCCTACGAGCAGTACTTC

V: TRBV5-1
size: -
length: 15
J: TRBJ2-2
D: TRBD1
CDR3: CASSTGQARTGELFF
DNA: TGCGCCAGCAGTACGGGACAGGCGCGAACCGGGGAGCTGTTTTTT

V: TRBV15
size: -
length: 16
J: TRBJ2-3
D: TRBD2
CDR3: CATSDQAGEITDTQYF
DNA: TGTGCCACCAGCGATCAAGCGGGGGAGATCACAGATACGCAGTATTTT

V: TRBV19
size: -
length: 16
J: TRBJ1-1
D: TRBD1
CDR3: CASSPGTGLGNTEAFF
DNA: TGTGCCAGTAGCCCCGGGACAGGGCTCGGGAACACTGAAGCTTTCTTT

V: TRBV11-2
size: -
length: 13
J: TRBJ2-7
D: -
CDR3: CASSLVGRYEQYF
DNA: TGTGCCAGCAGCTTAGTTGGGCGCTACGAGCAGTACTTC

V: TRBV5-4
size: -
length: 15
J: TRBJ2-2
D: -
CDR3: CASSGRTGGSGELFF
DNA: TGTGCCAGCAGTGGAAGGACAGGAGGGTCCGGGGAGCTGTTTTTT

V: TRBV5-1
size: -
length: 15
J: TRBJ2-7
D: TRBD2
CDR3: CASSKGLAGTYEQYF
DNA: TGCGCCAGCAGCAAAGGACTAGCGGGGACCTACGAGCAGTACTTC

V: TRBV7-8
size: -
length: 16
J: TRBJ2-5
D: TRBD2
CDR3: CASSSGGAGPQETQYF
DNA: TGTGCCAGCAGCTCGGGGGGAGCGGGGCCCCAAGAGACCCAGTACTTC

V: TRBV5-4
size: -
length: 13
J: TRBJ2-5
D: -
CDR3: CASSFHSQETQYF
DNA: TGTGCCAGCAGCTTCCACTCTCAAGAGACCCAGTACTTC

V: TRBV27
size: -
length: 15
J: TRBJ1-5
D: -
CDR3: CASSPRSNSNQPQHF
DNA: TGTGCCAGCAGTCCAAGATCTAATAGCAATCAGCCCCAGCATTTT

V: TRBV5-1
size: -
length: 14
J: TRBJ2-1
D: -
CDR3: CASSFGQGGDEQFF
DNA: TGCGCCAGCAGCTTCGGGCAGGGGGGAGACGAGCAGTTCTTC

V: TRBV14
size: -
length: 14
J: TRBJ1-1
D: TRBD1
CDR3: CASSPRDRNTEAFF
DNA: TGTGCCAGCAGCCCGCGGGACAGGAACACTGAAGCTTTCTTT

V: TRBV5-6
size: -
length: 16
J: TRBJ1-2
D: -
CDR3: CASSLEGQGIHYGYTF
DNA: TGTGCCAGCAGCTTGGAGGGGCAGGGAATACACTATGGCTACACCTTC

V: TRBV23-1
size: few
length: 13
J: TRBJ2-5
D: -
CDR3: CASSQTKRGTQYF
DNA: TGCGCCAGCAGTCAAACGAAGCGAGGGACCCAGTACTTC

V: TRBV19
size: -
length: 15
J: TRBJ2-7
D: TRBD1
CDR3: CASSTRDRGSYEQYF
DNA: TGTGCCAGTAGCACCCGGGACAGGGGTAGTTACGAGCAGTACTTC

V: TRBV24-1
size: -
length: 13
J: TRBJ1-5
D: -
CDR3: CATSVGANQPQHF
DNA: TGTGCCACCAGTGTGGGCGCCAATCAGCCCCAGCATTTT

V: TRBV7-9
size: -
length: 14
J: TRBJ1-1
D: -
CDR3: CASSPEVREGEAFF
DNA: TGTGCCAGCAGCCCAGAGGTACGTGAGGGTGAAGCTTTCTTT

V: TRBV5-4
size: -
length: 13
J: TRBJ1-2
D: TRBD1
CDR3: CASSPTGGSGYTF
DNA: TGTGCCAGCAGCCCTACAGGGGGCAGCGGCTACACCTTC

V: TRBV25-1
size: -
length: 15
J: TRBJ2-3
D: TRBD2
CDR3: CASSDSGGGTDTQYF
DNA: TGTGCCAGCAGCGATAGCGGGGGTGGTACAGATACGCAGTATTTT

V: TRBV3-1/TRBV3-2
size: -
length: 15
J: TRBJ1-5
D: -
CDR3: CASSQAGTGNQPQHF
DNA: TGTGCCAGCAGCCAAGCAGGGACTGGCAATCAGCCCCAGCATTTT

V: TRBV5-4
size: -
length: 14
J: TRBJ1-6
D: -
CDR3: CASSSTGLPAPLHF
DNA: TGTGCCAGCAGCTCGACAGGCCTTCCTGCACCCCTCCACTTT

V: TRBV12-5
size: few
length: 13
J: TRBJ1-1
D: -
CDR3: CASGLNQYTEAFF
DNA: TGTGCTAGTGGTTTGAATCAGTACACTGAAGCTTTCTTT

V: TRBV7-2
size: -
length: 16
J: TRBJ1-1
D: TRBD1
CDR3: CASSLRTGGSNTEAFF
DNA: TGTGCCAGCAGCCTCAGGACAGGGGGCTCGAACACTGAAGCTTTCTTT

V: TRBV7-9
size: -
length: 15
J: TRBJ2-7
D: -
CDR3: CASSLVGGVPYEQYF
DNA: TGTGCCAGCAGCTTAGTAGGAGGGGTCCCCTACGAGCAGTACTTC